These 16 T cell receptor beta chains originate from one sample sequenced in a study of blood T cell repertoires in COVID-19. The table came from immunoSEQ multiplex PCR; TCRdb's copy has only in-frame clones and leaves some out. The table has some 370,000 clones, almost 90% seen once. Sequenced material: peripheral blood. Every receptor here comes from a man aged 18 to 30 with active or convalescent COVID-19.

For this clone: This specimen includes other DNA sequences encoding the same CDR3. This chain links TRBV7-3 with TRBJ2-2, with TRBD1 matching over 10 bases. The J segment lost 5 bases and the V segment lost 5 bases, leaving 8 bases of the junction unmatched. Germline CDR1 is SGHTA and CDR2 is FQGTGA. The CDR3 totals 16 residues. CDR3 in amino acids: CASSPPGQGNTGELFF. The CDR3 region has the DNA TGTGCCAGCAGCCCTCCGGGACAGGGGAATACCGGGGAGCTGTTTTTT.

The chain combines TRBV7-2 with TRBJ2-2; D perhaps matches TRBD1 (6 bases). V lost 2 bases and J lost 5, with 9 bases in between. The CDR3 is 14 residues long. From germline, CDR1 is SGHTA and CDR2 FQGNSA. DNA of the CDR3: TGTGCCAGCAGCTTATCGGGACAAACCGGGGAGCTGTTTTTT. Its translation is CASSLSGQTGELFF.

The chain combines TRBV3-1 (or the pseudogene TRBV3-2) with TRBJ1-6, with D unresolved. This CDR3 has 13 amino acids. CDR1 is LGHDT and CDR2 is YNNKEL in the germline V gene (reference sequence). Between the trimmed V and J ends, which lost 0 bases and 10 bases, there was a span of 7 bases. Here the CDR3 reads CASSQEPRSPLHF. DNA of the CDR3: TGTGCCAGCAGCCAAGAACCGAGATCACCCCTCCACTTT.

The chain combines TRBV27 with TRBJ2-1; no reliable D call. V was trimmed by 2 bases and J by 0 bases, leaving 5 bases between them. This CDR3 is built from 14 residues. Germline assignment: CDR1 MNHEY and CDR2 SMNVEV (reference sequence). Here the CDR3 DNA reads TGTGCCAGCAGTTTAGAGAGCTCCTACAATGAGCAGTTCTTC. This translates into CASSLESSYNEQFF.

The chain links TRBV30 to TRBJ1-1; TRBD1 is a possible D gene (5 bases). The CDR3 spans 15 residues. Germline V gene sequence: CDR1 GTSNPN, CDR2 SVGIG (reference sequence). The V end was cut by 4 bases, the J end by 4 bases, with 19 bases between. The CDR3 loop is CAWTLGGLGGTEAFF. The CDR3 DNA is TGTGCCTGGACCCTCGGGGGTTTAGGCGGCACTGAAGCTTTCTTT.

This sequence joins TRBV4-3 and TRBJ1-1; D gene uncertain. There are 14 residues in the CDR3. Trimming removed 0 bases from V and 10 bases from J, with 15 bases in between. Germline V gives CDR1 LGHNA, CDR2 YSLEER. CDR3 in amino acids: CASSQEVRALGAFF. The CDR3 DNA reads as TGCGCCAGCAGCCAAGAGGTGAGGGCTTTAGGAGCTTTCTTT.

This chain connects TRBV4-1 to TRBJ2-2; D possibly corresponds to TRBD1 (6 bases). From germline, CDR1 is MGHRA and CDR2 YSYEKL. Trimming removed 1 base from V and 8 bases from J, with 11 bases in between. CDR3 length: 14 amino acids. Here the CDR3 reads CASSQVGARGELFF. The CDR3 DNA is TGCGCCAGCAGCCAAGTGGGGGCGCGGGGGGAGCTGTTTTTT.

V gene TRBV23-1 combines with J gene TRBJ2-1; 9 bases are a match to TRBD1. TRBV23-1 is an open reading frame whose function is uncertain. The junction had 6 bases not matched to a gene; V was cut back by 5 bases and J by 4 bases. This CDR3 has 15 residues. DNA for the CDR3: TGCGCCAGCAGTTTCACAGGGGGCTTGTACAATGAGCAGTTCTTC. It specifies CASSFTGGLYNEQFF.

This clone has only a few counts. The CDR3 bases are TGTGCCACCAGTGACCCCGACAGTTACCATGAGCAGTTCTTC. This encodes CATSDPDSYHEQFF. This chain links TRBV24-1 with TRBJ2-1; possible D gene TRBD1, 5 bases. V shed 4 bases and J shed 8 bases, with 14 bases lying between them. Looked up from germline, CDR1 is KGHDR and CDR2 is SFDVKD. The CDR3 is made up of 14 amino acids.

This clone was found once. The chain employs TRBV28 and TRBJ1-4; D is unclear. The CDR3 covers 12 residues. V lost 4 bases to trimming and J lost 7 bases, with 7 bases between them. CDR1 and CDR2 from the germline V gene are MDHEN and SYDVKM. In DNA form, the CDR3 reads TGTGCCAGCAGTTCCTCGGGTGAAAAACTGTTTTTT. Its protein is CASSSSGEKLFF.

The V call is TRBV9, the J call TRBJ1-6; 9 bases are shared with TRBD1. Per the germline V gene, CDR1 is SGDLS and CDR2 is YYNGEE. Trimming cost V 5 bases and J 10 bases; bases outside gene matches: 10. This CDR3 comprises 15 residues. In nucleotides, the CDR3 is TGTGCCAGCAGTTACACGGGACAGGGTGACTCACCCCTCCACTTT. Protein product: CASSYTGQGDSPLHF. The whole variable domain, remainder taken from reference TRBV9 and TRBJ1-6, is DSGVTQTPKHLITATGQRVTLRCSPRSGDLSVYWYQQSLDQGLQFLIQYYNGEERAKGNILERFSAQQFPDLHSELNLSSLELGDSALYFCASSYTGQGDSPLHFGNGTRLTVT.

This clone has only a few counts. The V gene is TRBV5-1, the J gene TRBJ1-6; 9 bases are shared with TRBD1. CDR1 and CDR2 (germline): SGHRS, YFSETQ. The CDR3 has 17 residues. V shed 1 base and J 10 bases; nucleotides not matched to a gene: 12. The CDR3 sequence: CASSLRPPGQGRSPLHF. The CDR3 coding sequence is TGCGCCAGCAGCTTGCGCCCCCCGGGACAGGGACGATCACCCCTCCACTTT.

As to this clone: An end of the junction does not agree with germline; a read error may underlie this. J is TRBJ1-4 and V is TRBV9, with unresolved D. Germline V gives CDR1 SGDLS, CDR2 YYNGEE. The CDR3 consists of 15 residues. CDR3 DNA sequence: TGTGCCAGCAGCGTAAGTCCGTACACTACTGAAAAACTGTTTTTT. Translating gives CASSVSPYTTEKLFF. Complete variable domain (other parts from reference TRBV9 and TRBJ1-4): DSGVTQTPKHLITATGQRVTLRCSPRSGDLSVYWYQQSLDQGLQFLIQYYNGEERAKGNILERFSAQQFPDLHSELNLSSLELGDSALYFCASSVSPYTTEKLFFGSGTQLSVL.

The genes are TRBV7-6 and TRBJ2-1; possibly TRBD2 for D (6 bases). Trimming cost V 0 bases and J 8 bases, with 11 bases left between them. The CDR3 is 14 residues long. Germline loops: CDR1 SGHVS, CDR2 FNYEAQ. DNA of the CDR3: TGTGCCAGCAGCTTAGCCGGGGGTTTCGATGAGCAGTTCTTC. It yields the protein CASSLAGGFDEQFF.

The CDR3 here is CASSSTSANEQFF. CDR3 DNA: TGTGCCAGCAGCTCCACTAGCGCCAATGAGCAGTTCTTC. This chain uses TRBV7-3 with TRBJ2-1, with 7 positions matching TRBD2. The CDR3 totals 13 residues. The V gene end was trimmed by 4 bases and the J gene end by 6 bases; junction bases not matched to a gene: 3. Looked up from germline, CDR1 is SGHTA and CDR2 is FQGTGA.

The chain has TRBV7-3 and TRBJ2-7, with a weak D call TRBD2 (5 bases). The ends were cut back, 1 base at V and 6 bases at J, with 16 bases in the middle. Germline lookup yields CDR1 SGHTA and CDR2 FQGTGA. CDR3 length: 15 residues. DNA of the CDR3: TGTGCCAGCAGCTTAAGTCCGGGGAACTCGGGCGAGCAGTACTTC. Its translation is CASSLSPGNSGEQYF.